This T cell receptor (beta chain) was sequenced in a study of cytomegalovirus exposure and HLA in healthy donors (dated by TCRdb to 2017 to 2019). General notes on the study: According to an earlier analysis of a few hundred of the donors, about 170 million T cells yielded roughly 110 million unique TCR beta sequences and approximately 300 Gb of sequence data. High-throughput TCR immunosequencing, statistical association of individual TCRs with disease status, and machine learning were combined to predict cytomegalovirus infection status. On average, roughly 200,000 unique TCR beta nucleotide sequences were sequenced per donor among 300 to 500 genotyped donors of the cohort, with 15% to 20% of those sequences being non-productive. An early release that covered about 600 HLA-typed donors contained about 290 gigabases of sequencing data and approximately 85 million unique TCR sequences. The genetic ancestry cluster associated with self-reported Caucasian donors included 81% of the approximately 430 genotyped donors. A later genetic analysis used genome-wide SNP genotypes for about three fifths of the 666 donors, treating that subset as a discovery cohort. The study used immunosequencing to profile the T cell repertoires of 666 subjects and linked those repertoires to cytomegalovirus serostatus. Besides the first cohort of more than 650 subjects, a separate validation cohort made up of over 95 different subjects was used. HLA typing included class I and class II loci at four-digit resolution. Every repertoire in the discovery cohort had been generated on one and the same sequencing platform. To decide whether each TCR beta V gene segment behaved as functional or pseudogenic, an earlier analysis of nearly 600 of the donors relied on high-throughput TCR beta sequencing. The study aimed to test whether cataloging public T cell receptors could reveal signatures of past pathogen exposure. Donor age, sex, ethnicity and CMV serostatus were compiled alongside the repertoire data. A later analysis re-analyzed previously published TCR beta repertoires from approximately 700 donors and added high-resolution HLA genotyping to study TCR occurrence patterns. Because of strong linkage in the cohort, roughly five DR-DQ haplotypes were treated as single units for association and clustering. Rather than using new phenotypic data, the later analysis identified candidate immune exposures from TCR beta sequences and from how often those sequences occurred across donors. The number of typed donors differed by locus: roughly 620-630 for A, B, C, DRB1 and DQB1; 500 to 550 for DQA1; roughly 600 for DPA1; and about 470 for DPB1.

The library was generated by the immunoSEQ multiplex PCR assay. For the multiplex PCR, a mixture combining 60 forward primers for TCR Vbeta segments and 13 reverse primers for TCR Jbeta segments was used. The CDR3 region of rearranged TCR beta genes was amplified from genomic DNA with a multiplex PCR assay. On the Illumina HiSeq System, the amplified TCR beta libraries were sequenced as 87-base-pair reads. The study's processing was this. A later analysis tallied around 87 million unique TCR beta chains across the 660 or so repertoires, and 10 million to 11 million of those chains were shared by two or more donors. Raw reads were error-corrected and collapsed into unique sequences by a nearest-neighbor algorithm in which closely related sequences were merged to remove PCR and sequencing errors. V, D and J gene segments were assigned by aligning CDR3 sequences to IMGT reference sequences. For a sequence to be retained, at least a six-nucleotide match to both a V gene segment and a J gene segment was required. A rearrangement was called productive if the CDR3 had no stop codons and remained in frame with V and J, and every other rearrangement was called non-productive. Following IMGT convention, CDR3 was defined as the stretch from the second conserved V-encoded cysteine to the conserved J-encoded phenylalanine. The earlier analysis of roughly 590 of the donors excluded sequences that lacked an unambiguous match to a single V gene segment. In an earlier analysis of 450 to 700 of the donors, V segments were called functional above 56.7% productive rearrangements and were called segregating when the between-donor standard deviation exceeded 5%. A statistical classification framework was built to diagnose cytomegalovirus status from the catalog of TCR beta chain sequences. In a later analysis, V and J genes were assigned by comparing TCR nucleotide sequences against IMGT/GENE-DB human TR gene sequences. Using the TCRdist pipeline, a later analysis assigned CDR3 sequences along with most-parsimonious VDJ recombination scenarios. In a later analysis, each TCR beta chain was defined by its CDR3 amino acid sequence together with its V-gene family, and reads lacking a unique V-gene family were excluded. As a way to deal with suspected cross-contamination and a sequencing artifact, a later analysis dropped 640 or so nucleotide sequences that were highly shared and had low generation probability. A later analysis calculated a clonal expansion index for each public chain from normalized within-repertoire ranks of inferred template counts. A later analysis computed generation probabilities with a VDJ recombination model fitted to out-of-frame rearrangements, and checked the results against IGoR. In a later analysis, TCR-TCR, TCR-HLA and TCR-CMV co-occurrence was scored with hypergeometric tests, and a repertoire-size bias correction was applied to TCR pairs. A later analysis estimated false discovery rates by permuting HLA or CMV assignments 20 times. In a later analysis, co-occurring TCRs were grouped using DBSCAN, with TCRdist sequence similarity added in when clustering inside HLA-allele-positive subsets. Co-occurrence clustering excluded repertoires with fewer than 30,000 or more than 120,000 public chains, plus five with anomalous nucleotide sharing. Here the immuneACCESS table is served through TCRdb, limited to in-frame sequences with V and J called. Missing clones are a known gap in these copies; in checked studies unresolved V genes cover under half, and the rest lacks a known reason. V and J calls and clone size are copied from that table; D and trimming were computed from the DNA. For this sample there are approximately 150,000 clones; about 70% appear just once. The ten biggest clones cover 3.5% to 5% of the sample.

General study outcomes and caveats: In a later analysis, TCR association rates were found to vary across HLA loci, with the most associated TCRs seen for DRB1 alleles and the fewest for HLA-C alleles. About 17 rarely observed V segments, including chromosome 9 orphons, were excluded from the earlier analysis of 550 to 700 of the donors because counts were too low. The only immune exposure information available for the cohort was CMV serostatus. Across donors, most TCR sequences were observed very rarely, whereas some public TCRs were present in many individuals. Because HLA typing was missing for some donors at each locus, association tests included only the typed subset. The authors suggested that the approach could potentially be generalized to other disease states and immunological phenotypes. A later analysis found that most CMV-associated TCR beta chains appeared HLA-restricted, with HLA associations seemingly driven largely by CMV exposure. The study listed around 160 TCR beta chains as associated with cytomegalovirus. A later analysis reported that several top co-occurrence clusters appeared linked to parvovirus B19, influenza, CMV and Epstein-Barr virus. A later genetic analysis associated a missense DCLRE1C variant with V-gene and J-gene trimming of TCR beta chains, and an independent cohort replicated the association. Only TCR beta chains were sequenced in this cohort, and the absence of alpha or paired-chain data limited detectable features. Assigning TCR associations to individual alleles was difficult when HLA alleles, especially DR and DQ, strongly co-occurred. In both the original and validation cohorts, the classifier was reported to diagnose cytomegalovirus status with high specificity and sensitivity. In vitro tests confirmed that a few of the cytomegalovirus-associated TCR beta chains recognize cytomegalovirus antigens. Linkage disequilibrium might explain the correlated functional status among segregating V segments, but an unknown experimental factor could not be excluded. Sequencing depth was assumed to be roughly uniform across donors in the presence/absence analyses, though that assumption may not hold. In a later analysis, HLA-associated TCR beta chains were found to be more clonally expanded and to have lower generation probabilities than equally common non-associated chains. A further reported finding was that TCR beta sequences accurately predicted the HLA-A and HLA-B alleles for most subjects in the first cohort. According to a later genetic analysis, donors in an Asian-associated ancestry cluster had fewer N-insertions in productive TCRs than the approximately 670-donor mean. Some IMGT-functional V segments, including TRBV6-2 and TRBV6-3, could not be told apart with the 87-base-pair reads, so those segments were excluded. In an earlier analysis of around 600 of the donors, most TCR beta V segments appeared in productive rearrangements about 87% or about 30% of the time, broadly matching IMGT annotations. Specific HLA alleles were associated with 16,951 TCR beta sequences at a false discovery rate of 0.05 in a later analysis. A cluster of highly shared sequence variants was judged likely to be a technical artifact of the sequencing pipeline.

The cohort was made up of approximately 670 healthy bone marrow donors. Cohort members were all nominally healthy when sampled, although unrecorded immune exposures were likely present. The donor was CMV seropositive and belonged to the group of around 300 seropositive cohort members. A peripheral blood sample was provided by each donor, and peripheral blood mononuclear cells were used for TCR beta sequencing. Genomic DNA was extracted from the blood cell samples with the Qiagen DNeasy Blood Extraction Kit. There are 13 amino acids in the CDR3, from cysteine to phenylalanine inclusive. This entry keeps only the CDR3 DNA: 39 bases, framed from base 1. The V and J ends are trimmed by 3 bases and 3 bases, leaving 8 bases between them. CDR1 and CDR2 are drawn from the germline V gene: SGHTA, FQGNSA. This clone appeared a few times. What antigen it recognizes has not been identified. Per-nucleotide qualities are absent, and no much larger clonotype sits a single base away.

The sequence derives from a woman under 30 in good health and CMV-seropositive. Sample: PBMCs. The V and J genes are TRBV7-2 and TRBJ1-2; the D gene assignment is ambiguous. The DNA sequence is as follows: TGTGCCAGCAGCTTGTGGGAGTACTATGGCTACACCTTC. The encoded protein is CASSLWEYYGYTF.